These T cell receptor beta chains were read from a single sample in a study of T cells in Graves' hyperthyroidism and ophthalmopathy. TCRdb independently ran MiXCR on the multiplex PCR reads; one entry per CDR3 protein. Seen here are roughly 360,000 distinct CDR3 sequences, less than 15% observed once, and the top ten hold 20%. Sequencing was done on a sample of blood. Receptor source: a man aged 25-45 years with Graves' hyperthyroidism that later progressed to Graves' ophthalmopathy. Both conserved end residues are part of each CDR3. Fields, in order: V gene, clone size, D gene, J gene, CDR3 length, CDR3 protein, CDR3 DNA. The D gene is left open where the match is weak. Clone size is not always given. Where it is, it says once, few, many or a class for expanded clones.

TRBV7-9	many	-	TRBJ1-1	8	CASPEAFF	TGTGCCAGCCCCGAAGCTTTCTTT
TRBV30	-	TRBD1	TRBJ2-1	14	CAWSGRDRGNEQFF	TGTGCCTGGAGTGGCCGGGACAGGGGCAATGAGCAGTTCTTC
TRBV20-1	many	-	TRBJ1-1	13	CSASRGGGVEAFF	TGCAGTGCTAGCCGGGGGGGGGGTGTAGAAGCTTTCTTT
TRBV12-3/TRBV12-4	few	TRBD1	TRBJ2-7	13	CASSKGQGYEQYF	TGTGCCAGCAGTAAGGGACAGGGCTACGAGCAGTACTTC
TRBV5-8	-	TRBD2	TRBJ2-3	17	CASSLVTSGIFTDTQYF	TGTGCCAGCAGCTTGGTTACTAGCGGGATATTCACAGATACGCAGTATTTT
TRBV2	many	-	TRBJ2-7	13	CASSGSSPGEQYF	TGTGCCAGCAGTGGCTCAAGTCCCGGCGAGCAGTACTTC
TRBV15	few	TRBD1	TRBJ1-3	16	CATSHRQGARRNTIYF	TGTGCCACCAGCCATCGACAGGGGGCGCGTAGAAACACCATATATTTT
TRBV11-3	many	TRBD2	TRBJ2-1	14	CASSLVRLANEQFF	TGTGCCAGCAGCTTAGTTAGACTAGCGAATGAGCAGTTCTTC
TRBV11-3	many	-	TRBJ2-5	16	CASSLGLRLFRETQYF	TGTGCCAGCAGCTTAGGGCTCAGACTCTTCCGGGAGACCCAGTACTTC
TRBV7-6	many	TRBD2	TRBJ2-7	14	CASSLGGGGNEQYF	TGTGCCAGCAGCTTAGGCGGGGGTGGGAACGAGCAGTACTTC
TRBV7-9	many	-	TRBJ1-2	13	CASSFTRTDGYTF	TGTGCCAGCAGTTTCACTAGGACAGATGGCTACACCTTC
TRBV12-3/TRBV12-4	-	-	TRBJ2-3	15	CASSLAGAFTDTQYF	TGTGCCAGCAGTTTAGCGGGGGCCTTCACAGATACGCAGTATTTT
TRBV5-1	-	TRBD1	TRBJ2-1	16	CASSLGQGMTYNEQFF	TGCGCCAGCAGCTTGGGACAGGGGATGACCTACAATGAGCAGTTCTTC
TRBV7-9	many	-	TRBJ2-6	19	CASSVPWIGANSGANVLTF	TGTGCCAGCAGCGTACCATGGATCGGGGCAAACTCTGGGGCCAACGTCCTGACTTTC
TRBV6-5	many	-	TRBJ1-1	15	CASSYSGGKVAEAFF	TGTGCCAGCAGTTACTCGGGGGGGAAGGTAGCTGAAGCTTTCTTT
TRBV7-6	many	TRBD1	TRBJ2-5	15	CASSLRQGHQETQYF	TGTGCCAGCAGCTTAAGACAGGGCCACCAAGAGACCCAGTACTTC
TRBV25-1	few	TRBD1	TRBJ1-6	13	CASRGQGGTPLHF	TGTGCCAGCAGAGGACAGGGGGGGACACCCCTCCACTTT
TRBV11-2	many	-	TRBJ1-1	16	CASRPPNGRRNTEAFF	TGTGCCAGCAGACCCCCGAACGGGAGAAGGAACACTGAAGCTTTCTTT
TRBV6-1	few	-	TRBJ1-6	14	CATSLSPRNSPLHF	TGTGCCACCTCGCTATCCCCCAGGAATTCACCCCTCCACTTT
TRBV20-1	few	TRBD1	TRBJ1-1	13	CSANTNRGVEAFF	TGCAGTGCTAATACCAACAGGGGGGTTGAAGCTTTCTTT
TRBV7-9	-	TRBD2	TRBJ2-1	19	CASSTPGLAPGQRGNEQFF	TGTGCCAGCAGCACCCCCGGACTAGCCCCCGGCCAGAGGGGAAATGAGCAGTTCTTC
TRBV5-5	few	-	TRBJ1-3	17	CASSLEQPSLSGNTIYF	TGTGCCAGCAGCTTGGAACAGCCCAGCCTCTCTGGAAACACCATATATTTT
TRBV6-4	-	-	TRBJ2-2	15	CAHAAGATNTGELFF	TGTGCCCACGCCGCAGGGGCTACGAACACCGGGGAGCTGTTTTTT
TRBV19	few	TRBD1	TRBJ1-5	15	CASGRGLLSHQPQHF	TGTGCCAGTGGCAGGGGGTTGTTATCTCACCAGCCCCAGCATTTT
TRBV7-3	many	-	TRBJ2-1	13	CASSPLGDGEQFF	TGTGCCAGCAGTCCGTTGGGGGATGGGGAGCAGTTCTTC
TRBV5-1	many	-	TRBJ2-3	15	CASSLFAGFTDTQYF	TGCGCCAGCAGCTTGTTTGCGGGTTTCACAGATACGCAGTATTTT
TRBV13	few	-	TRBJ2-1	14	CASDERNSYNEQFF	TGTGCCAGCGATGAACGGAACTCCTACAATGAGCAGTTCTTC
TRBV5-5	many	-	TRBJ2-7	15	CASSLTSGPAYEQYF	-
TRBV29-1	many	-	TRBJ2-1	15	CSAHLPSGLWNEQFF	TGCAGCGCCCACTTGCCCTCGGGGTTGTGGAATGAGCAGTTCTTC
TRBV2	many	-	TRBJ1-2	16	CASSEVAAGGRDGYTF	TGTGCCAGCAGTGAAGTGGCGGCCGGGGGGCGGGATGGCTACACCTTC
TRBV9	many	TRBD1	TRBJ1-2	15	CASSVGQGAGYGYTF	TGTGCCAGCAGCGTAGGACAGGGGGCTGGCTATGGCTACACCTTC